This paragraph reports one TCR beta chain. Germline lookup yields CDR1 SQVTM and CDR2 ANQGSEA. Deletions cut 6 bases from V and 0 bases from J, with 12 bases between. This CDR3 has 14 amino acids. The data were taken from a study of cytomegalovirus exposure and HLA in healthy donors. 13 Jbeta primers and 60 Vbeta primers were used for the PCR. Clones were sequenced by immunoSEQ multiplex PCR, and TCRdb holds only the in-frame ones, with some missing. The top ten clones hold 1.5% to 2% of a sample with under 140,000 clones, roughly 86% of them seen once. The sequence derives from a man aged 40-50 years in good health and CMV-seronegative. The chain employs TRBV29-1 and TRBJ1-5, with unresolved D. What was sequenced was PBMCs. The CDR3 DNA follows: TGCAGCGTCACGACTGATCATAGCAATCAGCCCCAGCATTTT. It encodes CSVTTDHSNQPQHF.